Shown below are 14 T cell receptor beta chains from a single sample sequenced in a study of identical twins. In TCRdb, the 5' RACE reads were re-called with MiXCR into one record per CDR3 protein. Of about 390,000 distinct CDR3 sequences detected, roughly 10% appear once; the ten largest clones hold roughly 9%. The sequenced sample consisted of naive T cells sorted from blood. All receptors come from a woman aged 45-59 years in good health.

This clonotype was counted at least ten times. The V and J genes are TRBV5-1 and TRBJ2-7; 9 bases are shared with TRBD2. Trimming at V came to 2 bases and at J to 3 bases, leaving 3 bases not matched to a gene. This CDR3 contains 14 residues. Germline CDR1 and CDR2: SGHRS and YFSETQ. CDR3 sequence (DNA): TGCGCCAGCAGCTTCCTGACTAGCGGCTACGAGCAGTACTTC. This sequence encodes CASSFLTSGYEQYF. Drawing the rest from reference TRBV5-1 and TRBJ2-7, the complete variable domain is KAGVTQTPRYLIKTRGQQVTLSCSPISGHRSVSWYQQTPGQGLQFLFEYFSETQRNKGNFPGRFSGRQFSNSRSEMNVSTLELGDSALYLCASSFLTSGYEQYFGPGTRLTVT.

This clonotype was seen a few times. The chain has TRBV29-1 and TRBJ1-1; 8 nucleotides agree with TRBD1. Germline V lookup: CDR1 SQVTM, CDR2 ANQGSEA. The J segment lost 4 bases and the V segment lost 4 bases, leaving 8 bases of the junction unmatched. This CDR3 region has 14 residues. The CDR3 loop is CSVVRTGMGTEAFF. CDR3 coding DNA: TGCAGCGTTGTACGGACAGGGATGGGCACTGAAGCTTTCTTT.

This clonotype was detected ten times or more. This sequence joins TRBV12-3 or TRBV12-4 and TRBJ2-3; D is perhaps TRBD2 (5 bases). Trimming cost V 5 bases and J 0 bases, with 9 bases left between them. This CDR3 comprises 14 residues. The CDR3 DNA reads as TGTGCCAGCAGTCCACTAGGTAGCACAGATACGCAGTATTTT. This gives the protein CASSPLGSTDTQYF.

This clonotype was detected only a few times. The J gene is TRBJ2-3, the V gene TRBV30; 9 bases are shared with TRBD2. The CDR3 totals 14 residues. V gave up 0 bases and J gave up 8 bases; unmatched junction bases: 6. CDR1 and CDR2 (germline): GTSNPN, SVGIG (reference sequence). CDR3: CAWSVISAGGTQYF. CDR3 bases: TGTGCCTGGAGTGTAATTTCAGCGGGAGGTACGCAGTATTTT. Supplemented by reference TRBV30 and TRBJ2-3, the full variable domain reads SQTIHQWPATLVQPVGSPLSLECTVEGTSNPNLYWYRQAAGRGLQLLFYSVGIGQISSEVPQNLSASRPQDRQFILSSKKLLLSDSGFYLCAWSVISAGGTQYFGPGTRLTVL.

This clonotype was counted ten times or more. The gene calls are TRBV5-1 and TRBJ1-1, with a possible D match to TRBD1 (5 bases). This CDR3 has 14 amino acids. Germline V lookup: CDR1 SGHRS, CDR2 YFSETQ. The V end was cut by 0 bases, the J end by 6 bases, with 12 bases between. The CDR3 region has the DNA TGCGCCAGCAGCTTGGCGGGACCCGGGGCTGAAGCTTTCTTT. This sequence encodes CASSLAGPGAEAFF.

At least ten counts were recorded for this clonotype. The chain combines TRBV5-1 with TRBJ2-7; 8 bases match TRBD1. This CDR3 contains 13 residues. The V gene's germline CDR1 is SGHRS and CDR2 YFSETQ. Losses at the gene ends were 5 bases for V and 3 bases for J; bases not matched to a gene: 4. CDR3 in amino acids: CASRRTGSYEQYF. CDR3 nucleotide sequence: TGCGCCAGCAGGAGGACAGGGAGCTACGAGCAGTACTTC. Supplemented by reference TRBV5-1 and TRBJ2-7, the full variable domain reads KAGVTQTPRYLIKTRGQQVTLSCSPISGHRSVSWYQQTPGQGLQFLFEYFSETQRNKGNFPGRFSGRQFSNSRSEMNVSTLELGDSALYLCASRRTGSYEQYFGPGTRLTVT.

This clonotype was detected ten times or more. The J gene is TRBJ2-1, the V gene TRBV12-3 or TRBV12-4, with 12 bases lining up with TRBD2. The CDR3 consists of 15 residues. The V segment lost 2 bases and the J segment 8 bases; nucleotides outside the gene matches: 4. CDR3 protein: CASSLSSGRAYEQFF. The CDR3 DNA reads TGTGCCAGCAGTTTATCTAGCGGGAGGGCCTATGAGCAGTTCTTC.

The J gene is TRBJ2-1, the V gene TRBV5-1; D is unresolved. This CDR3 is 11 amino acids long. Between the trimmed V and J ends, which lost 6 bases and 5 bases, there was a span of 6 bases. Germline values: CDR1 SGHRS, CDR2 YFSETQ. This chain's CDR3 is CASIRNNEQFF. In nucleotides, the CDR3 is TGCGCCAGCATCCGGAACAATGAGCAGTTCTTC.

This clonotype came up many times. The chain links TRBV20-1 to TRBJ2-3; D ambiguous. The germline V gene has CDR1 DFQATT and CDR2 SNEGSKA (reference sequence). The CDR3 loop spans 11 amino acids. V lost 5 bases, J lost 6 bases, and 9 bases lay in between. The chain's CDR3 is CSAALGDTQYF. The CDR3, as DNA: TGCAGTGCTGCCTTAGGGGATACGCAGTATTTT.

The rearrangement links TRBV15 to TRBJ2-7, with 8 bases lining up with TRBD2. The length of the CDR3 is 16 residues. The J segment lost 0 bases and the V segment lost 2 bases, leaving 6 bases of the junction unmatched. The germline V gene has CDR1 LNHNV and CDR2 YYDKDF (reference sequence). CDR3 nucleotides: TGTGCCACCAGCAGATCTCCCAGCGGGAGCTCCTACGAGCAGTACTTC. Residues: CATSRSPSGSSYEQYF.

This clonotype was observed at least ten times. The V and J genes are TRBV25-1 and TRBJ1-6; maybe TRBD1 (5 bases). The V end was cut by 6 bases, the J end by 5 bases, with 11 bases between. CDR3 length: 14 amino acids. Germline V gene lookup returns CDR1 MGHDK and CDR2 SYGVNS. The CDR3 bases are TGTGCCAGCAGGGGGCGGCAGAATAATTCACCCCTCCACTTT. This translates into CASRGRQNNSPLHF.

The chain couples TRBV5-1 to TRBJ1-2, with D hard to call. The CDR3 loop spans 12 amino acids. Per germline, CDR1 SGHRS and CDR2 YFSETQ. Trimming removed 4 bases at V and 2 bases at J, with 6 bases between. The CDR3 DNA follows: TGCGCCAGCAGCCTGCAGAACTATGGCTACACCTTC. Translating it yields CASSLQNYGYTF. The whole variable domain, filled in from reference TRBV5-1 and TRBJ1-2, reads KAGVTQTPRYLIKTRGQQVTLSCSPISGHRSVSWYQQTPGQGLQFLFEYFSETQRNKGNFPGRFSGRQFSNSRSEMNVSTLELGDSALYLCASSLQNYGYTFGSGTRLTVV.

The CDR3 DNA is TGCAGCGTTGAAAATGTAGTAAACGAGCAGTACTTC. This translates into CSVENVVNEQYF. This rearrangement joins TRBV29-1 to TRBJ2-7, with D unresolved. With 2 bases removed from V and 5 bases from J, the gap between germline ends came to 10 bases. CDR1 and CDR2 (germline): SQVTM, ANQGSEA. The CDR3 is 12 residues long.

This clonotype was seen a few times. The V and J genes are TRBV7-9 and TRBJ2-3, with D perhaps TRBD2 (5 bases). Trimming left V 8 bases short and J 0 bases short, with 15 bases between. Per germline, CDR1 SEHNR and CDR2 FQNEAQ (reference sequence). The length of the CDR3 is 15 residues. CDR3 DNA sequence: TGTGCCAGCGCCTCAGCGGATACTAGCACAGATACGCAGTATTTT. The encoded protein is CASASADTSTDTQYF.